This is a list of T cell receptor beta chains from one sample in a study of control samples from healthy donors and cancer patients. Assay: immunoSEQ multiplex PCR; the TCRdb copy retains only in-frame clones and omits some. The sample has 150,000 to 200,000 clones, 75% to 95% seen once. Material: blood. The source of these receptors is a woman aged 40 to 50 in good health. The CDR3 runs from the conserved cysteine through the conserved F or W. A D gene is named only where the DNA matches it firmly. Part of the rows lack a size; the others show once, few, many or a class for expanded clones.

CDR3 protein: CASSVDRNTEAFF
CDR3 DNA: TGCGCCAGCAGCGTTGACAGGAACACTGAAGCTTTCTTT
D gene: -
clone size: -
J gene: TRBJ1-1
V gene: TRBV5-1

CDR3 protein: CATTSWAPGQEPFSGNTIYF
CDR3 DNA: TGTGCCACCACCTCGTGGGCTCCGGGACAGGAACCCTTCTCTGGAAACACCATATATTTT
D gene: TRBD1
clone size: -
J gene: TRBJ1-3
V gene: TRBV19

CDR3 protein: CASSQEEQGAYNSPLHF
CDR3 DNA: TGTGCCAGCAGCCAAGAGGAGCAGGGGGCCTATAATTCACCCCTCCACTTT
D gene: TRBD1
clone size: -
J gene: TRBJ1-6
V gene: TRBV4-2

CDR3 protein: CASSLEGPGELFF
CDR3 DNA: TGTGCCAGCAGCTTAGAAGGACCCGGGGAGCTGTTTTTT
D gene: -
clone size: -
J gene: TRBJ2-2
V gene: TRBV11-2

CDR3 protein: CASSTGGGSGNTIYF
CDR3 DNA: TGTGCCAGCAGCACGGGCGGGGGATCTGGAAACACCATATATTTT
D gene: -
clone size: -
J gene: TRBJ1-3
V gene: TRBV7-9

CDR3 protein: CSASPDRGEVEQYF
CDR3 DNA: TGCAGTGCTAGTCCCGACAGGGGGGAGGTCGAGCAGTACTTC
D gene: TRBD1
clone size: -
J gene: TRBJ2-7
V gene: TRBV20-1

CDR3 protein: CASYSGGGLVDTQYF
CDR3 DNA: TGCGCCAGCTATAGCGGGGGGGGATTGGTAGATACGCAGTATTTT
D gene: TRBD2
clone size: -
J gene: TRBJ2-3
V gene: TRBV10-2

CDR3 protein: CAITGDRGNEKLFF
CDR3 DNA: TGTGCCATCACCGGAGACAGGGGTAATGAAAAACTGTTTTTT
D gene: TRBD1
clone size: -
J gene: TRBJ1-4
V gene: TRBV10-3

CDR3 protein: CASSFWDTSNEKLFF
CDR3 DNA: TGTGCCAGCAGCTTCTGGGACACCTCTAATGAAAAACTGTTTTTT
D gene: -
clone size: -
J gene: TRBJ1-4
V gene: TRBV5-4

CDR3 protein: CASSDSTGSGANVLTF
CDR3 DNA: TGTGCCAGCAGTGACTCGACCGGCTCTGGGGCCAACGTCCTGACTTTC
D gene: -
clone size: -
J gene: TRBJ2-6
V gene: TRBV6-4

CDR3 protein: CASRPDRTEAFF
CDR3 DNA: TGTGCCAGCAGGCCGGACCGAACTGAAGCTTTCTTT
D gene: -
clone size: -
J gene: TRBJ1-1
V gene: TRBV2

CDR3 protein: CASSNRDSRDEQYF
CDR3 DNA: TGTGCCAGTAGTAATAGGGACTCCCGCGACGAGCAGTACTTC
D gene: -
clone size: -
J gene: TRBJ2-7
V gene: TRBV19

CDR3 protein: CASSFGRNSNQPQHF
CDR3 DNA: TGTGCCAGCAGCTTCGGGCGGAATAGCAATCAGCCCCAGCATTTT
D gene: -
clone size: -
J gene: TRBJ1-5
V gene: TRBV11-2

CDR3 protein: CASLGQGTNTIYF
CDR3 DNA: TGTGCCAGCTTGGGACAGGGTACAAACACCATATATTTT
D gene: TRBD1
clone size: -
J gene: TRBJ1-3
V gene: TRBV13

CDR3 protein: CASSQANQPQHF
CDR3 DNA: TGTGCCAGCAGCCAAGCTAATCAGCCCCAGCATTTT
D gene: -
clone size: -
J gene: TRBJ1-5
V gene: TRBV3-1/TRBV3-2

CDR3 protein: CASSTGGSYEQYF
CDR3 DNA: TGTGCCAGCAGTACAGGGGGGTCCTACGAGCAGTACTTC
D gene: TRBD1
clone size: -
J gene: TRBJ2-7
V gene: TRBV6-6

CDR3 protein: CASSLDDRGDYTF
CDR3 DNA: TGTGCCAGCAGCTTAGATGATAGGGGTGACTACACCTTC
D gene: -
clone size: once
J gene: TRBJ1-2
V gene: TRBV7-9

CDR3 protein: CASGTSGDTQYF
CDR3 DNA: TGTGCCAGTGGGACTAGCGGAGATACGCAGTATTTT
D gene: TRBD2
clone size: -
J gene: TRBJ2-3
V gene: TRBV2

CDR3 protein: CASSLGQPSGNQPQHF
CDR3 DNA: TGTGCCAGCAGCTTAGGACAGCCGTCGGGCAATCAGCCCCAGCATTTT
D gene: -
clone size: -
J gene: TRBJ1-5
V gene: TRBV7-8

CDR3 protein: CASSIADRGGEKLFF
CDR3 DNA: TGTGCCAGTAGTATAGCCGACAGGGGAGGTGAAAAACTGTTTTTT
D gene: TRBD1
clone size: -
J gene: TRBJ1-4
V gene: TRBV19

CDR3 protein: CASSQAWTPQEYYSPLHF
CDR3 DNA: TGTGCCAGCAGCCAAGCGTGGACCCCCCAGGAATATTATTCACCCCTCCACTTT
D gene: -
clone size: -
J gene: TRBJ1-6
V gene: TRBV3-1/TRBV3-2

CDR3 protein: CASSGPSYEQYF
CDR3 DNA: TGTGCCAGCAGCGGCCCTTCCTACGAGCAGTACTTC
D gene: -
clone size: -
J gene: TRBJ2-7
V gene: TRBV11-3

CDR3 protein: CAISEEGSWYGYTF
CDR3 DNA: TGTGCCATCAGTGAGGAAGGGTCTTGGTATGGCTACACCTTC
D gene: -
clone size: -
J gene: TRBJ1-2
V gene: TRBV10-3

CDR3 protein: CATSDLGGDRDTDTQYF
CDR3 DNA: TGTGCCACCAGTGATTTGGGGGGGGACAGAGACACAGATACGCAGTATTTT
D gene: -
clone size: -
J gene: TRBJ2-3
V gene: TRBV24-1

CDR3 protein: CASSYTPGGGTEAFF
CDR3 DNA: TGTGCCAGCAGTTACACCCCCGGAGGGGGGACTGAAGCTTTCTTT
D gene: -
clone size: -
J gene: TRBJ1-1
V gene: TRBV6-5

CDR3 protein: CASSSYPDRAYTEAFF
CDR3 DNA: TGTGCCAGCAGCTCATACCCCGACAGGGCCTACACTGAAGCTTTCTTT
D gene: TRBD1
clone size: -
J gene: TRBJ1-1
V gene: TRBV13

CDR3 protein: CASSPKVQETQYF
CDR3 DNA: TGCGCCAGCAGTCCCAAAGTTCAAGAGACCCAGTACTTC
D gene: -
clone size: -
J gene: TRBJ2-5
V gene: TRBV23-1

CDR3 protein: CASSGGLAVYNEQFF
CDR3 DNA: TGTGCCAGCAGCGGGGGACTAGCGGTTTACAATGAGCAGTTCTTC
D gene: TRBD2
clone size: -
J gene: TRBJ2-1
V gene: TRBV5-6

CDR3 protein: CASSISSARSLGQFF
CDR3 DNA: TGTGCCAGCAGCATTTCTAGCGCCCGAAGCCTCGGGCAGTTCTTC
D gene: -
clone size: -
J gene: TRBJ2-1
V gene: TRBV5-4

CDR3 protein: CASSLGGRGTGELFF
CDR3 DNA: TGCGCCAGCAGCTTGGGAGGACGCGGGACCGGGGAGCTGTTTTTT
D gene: -
clone size: -
J gene: TRBJ2-2
V gene: TRBV5-1

CDR3 protein: CASSRGSTEAFF
CDR3 DNA: TGCGCCAGCAGTCGGGGCAGCACTGAAGCTTTCTTT
D gene: -
clone size: -
J gene: TRBJ1-1
V gene: TRBV10-2

CDR3 protein: CASSIDSNAGYTF
CDR3 DNA: TGTGCCAGTAGTATAGATTCGAATGCTGGCTACACCTTC
D gene: -
clone size: few
J gene: TRBJ1-2
V gene: TRBV19

CDR3 protein: CASSSQGATPNYGYTF
CDR3 DNA: TGTGCCAGCAGCTCCCAGGGGGCGACTCCTAACTATGGCTACACCTTC
D gene: TRBD1
clone size: -
J gene: TRBJ1-2
V gene: TRBV3-1/TRBV3-2

CDR3 protein: CASRPTGSTGELFF
CDR3 DNA: TGTGCCAGCAGGCCGACAGGAAGCACCGGGGAGCTGTTTTTT
D gene: -
clone size: -
J gene: TRBJ2-2
V gene: TRBV7-9

CDR3 protein: CASRPGQYSNQPQHF
CDR3 DNA: TGTGCCAGCAGACCCGGACAGTATAGCAATCAGCCCCAGCATTTT
D gene: -
clone size: -
J gene: TRBJ1-5
V gene: TRBV6-5

CDR3 protein: CASSSTGGSNQPQHF
CDR3 DNA: TGTGCCAGCAGTTCGACAGGGGGGAGCAATCAGCCCCAGCATTTT
D gene: TRBD1
clone size: few
J gene: TRBJ1-5
V gene: TRBV27